Presented here are 20 T cell receptor beta chains from one specimen sequenced in a study of blood T cell repertoires in COVID-19. Sequencing was performed with immunoSEQ multiplex PCR; in TCRdb, only in-frame clones are kept and a portion is missing. Here the sample spans around 100,000 clones, around nine tenths being singletons. Sequencing was done on a sample of peripheral blood. The receptor source for this set is a human donor in a cohort sampled during active COVID-19.

This CDR3 is CASSMDSRVDTEAFF. Written as DNA, the CDR3 is TGTGCCAGCTCTATGGACTCACGGGTAGACACTGAAGCTTTCTTT. The genes are TRBV18 and TRBJ1-1; D ambiguous. Germline V gene data show CDR1 as KGHSH and CDR2 as LQKENI. This CDR3 comprises 15 residues. The V gene lost 6 bases and the J gene lost 3 bases, with 17 bases spanning the gap.

The chain recombines TRBV6-2 or TRBV6-3 with TRBJ1-5, with 7 bases lining up with TRBD1. CDR1 is MNHEY and CDR2 is SVGEGT in the germline V gene. CDR3 length: 15 residues. The trim removed 5 bases at V and 7 bases at J, leaving 11 bases unmatched. CDR3 DNA: TGTGCCAGCAGTAACCAAGACAGGGCACGACAGCCCCAGCATTTT. Translating gives CASSNQDRARQPQHF.

The chain joins TRBV7-2 to TRBJ1-5; D might be TRBD1 (5 bases). Trimming took 5 bases from V and 3 from J, leaving 14 bases between them. Germline CDR1 reads SGHTA; CDR2 reads FQGNSA. The CDR3 sequence is 15 residues long. CDR3 region: CASSAQGMNNQPQHF. CDR3 sequence (DNA): TGTGCCAGCAGCGCCCAGGGTATGAACAATCAGCCCCAGCATTTT. The complete variable domain, with remaining parts taken from reference TRBV7-2 and TRBJ1-5, reads GAGVSQSPSNKVTEKGKDVELRCDPISGHTALYWYRQSLGQGLEFLIYFQGNSAPDKSGLPSDRFSAERTGGSVSTLTIQRTQQEDSAVYLCASSAQGMNNQPQHFGDGTRLSIL.

The rearrangement joins TRBV6-6 to TRBJ2-2; maybe TRBD1 (6 bases). The CDR3 spans 14 residues. V lost 7 bases and J 6 bases, leaving 15 bases between the germline ends. Per germline, CDR1 MNHNY and CDR2 SVGAGI (reference sequence). CDR3 protein: CASTPNRVAGELFF. The CDR3 nucleotides are TGTGCCAGCACCCCAAACAGGGTGGCCGGGGAGCTGTTTTTT.

The chain combines TRBV11-3 with TRBJ2-1, with D hard to call. The CDR3 consists of 17 residues. Per the germline V gene, CDR1 is SGHNT and CDR2 is YENEEA. With 0 bases removed from V and 3 bases from J, the gap between germline ends came to 15 bases. Written as DNA, the CDR3 is TGTGCCAGCAGCTTAGACGAGGTGGGTCCTTTCTACAATGAGCAGTTCTTC. This sequence encodes CASSLDEVGPFYNEQFF.

Many counts were recorded for this clone. The junction differs from germline at one of its ends, possibly a read error. The chain carries TRBV11-2 and TRBJ1-2, with D hard to call. Per germline, CDR1 SGHAT and CDR2 FQNNGV. The CDR3 is 13 residues long. As DNA, the CDR3 is TGTGCCAGCAGCTTAGATCTCCGGCGGGTAGACTCCTTC. The encoded protein is CASSLDLRRVDSF.

This chain uses TRBV7-3 with TRBJ2-1; 7 bases fit TRBD2. The V gene end was trimmed by 3 bases and the J gene end by 3 bases; junction bases not matched to a gene: 5. CDR3 length equals 15 residues. Germline values: CDR1 SGHTA, CDR2 FQGTGA. As DNA, the CDR3 is TGTGCCAGCAGCTTCGGCGGGAGAGACTACAATGAGCAGTTCTTC. Residues: CASSFGGRDYNEQFF.

The chain combines TRBV7-9 with TRBJ2-7; the D is unclear. This CDR3 comprises 14 residues. V lost 2 bases and J 0 bases, leaving 8 bases between the germline ends. Germline V gives CDR1 SEHNR, CDR2 FQNEAQ (reference sequence). The CDR3 bases are TGTGCCAGCAGCTTAACTTGGAGCTCCTACGAGCAGTACTTC. It is translated as CASSLTWSSYEQYF.

The chain employs TRBV6-5 and TRBJ2-7; D perhaps matches TRBD2 (6 bases). V was trimmed by 10 bases and J by 5 bases, leaving 15 bases between them. From germline, CDR1 is MNHEY and CDR2 SVGAGI. The CDR3 contains 12 residues. The CDR3 sequence is CATKSGLNEQYF. The DNA of the CDR3 is TGTGCCACGAAAAGCGGGTTGAACGAGCAGTACTTC.

The chain's CDR3 is CASSIDYFYGYTF. DNA for the CDR3: TGTGCCAGTAGTATTGACTATTTCTATGGCTACACCTTC. The chain couples TRBV19 to TRBJ1-2; D is unresolved. V was clipped by 3 bases and J by 4 bases, with 9 bases between them. The CDR3 covers 13 residues. Germline V gives CDR1 LNHDA, CDR2 SQIVND (reference sequence).

V is TRBV11-1 and J is TRBJ1-2, with D hard to call. Germline values: CDR1 SGHAT, CDR2 FQDESV (reference sequence). This CDR3 is built from 13 residues. V was trimmed by 6 bases and J by 7 bases, leaving 15 bases between them. CDR3 sequence (DNA): TGTGCCAGCAGTCAGACCGAGGTTGGTGGCTACACCTTC. Encoded protein: CASSQTEVGGYTF.

The chain joins TRBV5-6 to TRBJ1-1; perhaps TRBD1 as D (5 bases). In germline, CDR1 is SGHDT, CDR2 YYEEEE. Deletions cut 3 bases from V and 6 bases from J, with 12 bases between. The CDR3 length is 13 residues. CDR3 sequence: CASSSLGASEAFF. The CDR3 DNA follows: TGTGCCAGCAGCTCGCTAGGGGCTTCTGAAGCTTTCTTT.

V is TRBV7-2 and J is TRBJ1-3; no reliable D call. This CDR3 has 13 residues. From germline, CDR1 is SGHTA and CDR2 FQGNSA. V was pared by 5 bases and J by 6 bases, with 11 bases between. CDR3 nucleotides: TGTGCCAGCAGCCTACAATGGGCAAACACCATATATTTT. Translated: CASSLQWANTIYF.

The chain recombines TRBV6-5 with TRBJ2-7; perhaps TRBD2 as D (5 bases). V gave up 6 bases and J gave up 3 bases, with 15 bases separating them. The CDR3 consists of 14 residues. In germline, CDR1 is MNHEY, CDR2 SVGAGI. The CDR3 sequence: CASRDSSLNYEQYF. Written as DNA, the CDR3 is TGTGCCAGCAGGGACTCCTCACTGAACTACGAGCAGTACTTC.

The V gene is TRBV6-4, the J gene TRBJ2-3; no clear D. The CDR3 has 15 residues. The V and J ends lost 0 bases and 6 bases respectively, with 13 bases between them. Germline assignment: CDR1 MRHNA and CDR2 SNTAGT. The DNA of the CDR3 is TGTGCCAGCAGTGACTCAAGAACTGGTCGGGATACGCAGTATTTT. Translated: CASSDSRTGRDTQYF.

A remark on this clone: The same CDR3 arises from other DNA sequences in this sample as well. The chain carries TRBV5-1 and TRBJ2-3; 7 bases align to TRBD1. V gave up 2 bases and J gave up 2 bases; unmatched junction bases: 5. Germline CDR1 reads SGHRS; CDR2 reads YFSETQ. The CDR3 has 15 amino acids. The DNA of the CDR3 is TGCGCCAGCAGCTTAGACAGGGATCTCACAGATACGCAGTATTTT. Its translation: CASSLDRDLTDTQYF.

For this clone: At one boundary the junction diverges from the germline segment, which might be a read error. The gene calls are TRBV7-7 and TRBJ2-2; D perhaps matches TRBD2 (5 bases). This CDR3 has 16 amino acids. CDR1 is SSHAT and CDR2 is FNYEAQ in the germline V gene (reference sequence). Here the CDR3 reads CASSLEGSGGTGELFF. The DNA for the CDR3 is TGTGCTAGCAGCTTAGAAGGTTCAGGAGGTACCGGGGAGCTGTTTTTT.

This clone was recorded at least ten times. The genes are TRBV11-3 and TRBJ2-7; possible D gene TRBD2, 5 bases. Germline assignment: CDR1 SGHNT and CDR2 YENEEA. Trimming took 4 bases from V and 6 from J, leaving 16 bases between them. The CDR3 contains 14 residues. The CDR3 spells CASSSRGNRGEQYF. The DNA for the CDR3 is TGTGCCAGCAGCTCTCGGGGAAATAGAGGCGAGCAGTACTTC.

CDR3 residues: CASSVVTSGRFYNEQFF. Written as DNA, the CDR3 is TGTGCCAGCAGCGTAGTAACTAGCGGGAGATTTTACAATGAGCAGTTCTTC. J is TRBJ2-1 and V is TRBV9; 11 nucleotides match TRBD2. In germline, CDR1 is SGDLS, CDR2 YYNGEE. V lost 0 bases and J lost 4; bases outside the gene matches: 6. This CDR3 is 17 amino acids long.

The chain recombines TRBV2 with TRBJ1-5, with 10 positions matching TRBD1. The V gene's germline CDR1 is SNHLY and CDR2 FYNNEI. The CDR3 covers 14 residues. The J segment lost 7 bases and the V segment lost 5 bases, leaving 5 bases of the junction unmatched. The CDR3 DNA reads TGTGCCAGCAGTAGGGACAGGGGAGAGCAGCCCCAGCATTTT. It codes for CASSRDRGEQPQHF.